This TCR beta chain is drawn from a study of blood T cell repertoires in COVID-19. Across the study: Italy, Spain and the United States were the sources of the convalescent and acute COVID-19 samples. PBMCs, B-cell-depleted T cells, or T cells were the source of the cDNA or gDNA that made up the material.

Per germline, CDR1 SGHTA and CDR2 FQGTGA. This CDR3 comprises 15 residues. The germline V and J ends were trimmed by 1 base and 8 bases, with 15 bases remaining between them. Per the original methods: The assay estimated nucleated cells by amplifying reference gene primers. Data came from immunoSEQ multiplex PCR; TCRdb stores just in-frame clones and leaves some out. That table supplies the V and J calls and clone size; D and trimming were determined from the DNA. The sample shows 100,000 or so clones, approximately 90% of them seen only once. The specimen was peripheral blood. This rearrangement joins TRBV7-3 to TRBJ2-1; D is unclear. The origin of this receptor is a woman in her fifties or sixties with COVID-19, enrolled during active disease. The CDR3 spells CASSLSPSVWDEQFF. The CDR3 DNA follows: TGTGCCAGCAGCTTAAGTCCCAGCGTTTGGGATGAGCAGTTCTTC.